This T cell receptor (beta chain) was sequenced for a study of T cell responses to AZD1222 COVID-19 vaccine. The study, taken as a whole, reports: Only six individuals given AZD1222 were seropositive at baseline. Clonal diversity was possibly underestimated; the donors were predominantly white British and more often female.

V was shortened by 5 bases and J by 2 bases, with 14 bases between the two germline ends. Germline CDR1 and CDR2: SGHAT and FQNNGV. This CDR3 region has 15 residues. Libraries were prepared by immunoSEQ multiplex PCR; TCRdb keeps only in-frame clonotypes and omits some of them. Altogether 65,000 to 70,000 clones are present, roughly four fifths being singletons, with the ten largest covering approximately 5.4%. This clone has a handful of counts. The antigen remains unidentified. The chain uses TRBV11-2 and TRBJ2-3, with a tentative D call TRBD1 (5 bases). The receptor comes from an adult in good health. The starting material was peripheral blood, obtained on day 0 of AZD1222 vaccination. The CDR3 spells CASSPRLGHTDTQYF. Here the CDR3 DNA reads TGTGCCAGCAGCCCACGCCTAGGACACACAGATACGCAGTATTTT.